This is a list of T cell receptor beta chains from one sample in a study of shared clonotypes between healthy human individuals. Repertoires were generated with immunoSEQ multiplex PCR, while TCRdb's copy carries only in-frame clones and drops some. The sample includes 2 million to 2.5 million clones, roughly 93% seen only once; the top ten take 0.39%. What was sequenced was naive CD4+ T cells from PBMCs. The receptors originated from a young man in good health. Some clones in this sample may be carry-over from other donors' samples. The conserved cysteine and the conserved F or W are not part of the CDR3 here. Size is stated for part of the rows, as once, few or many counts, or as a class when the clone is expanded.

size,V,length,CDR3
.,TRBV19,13,ASSIGLAGVETQY
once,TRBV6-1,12,ASSDRGRGDTQY
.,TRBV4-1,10,ASSLPGFEAF
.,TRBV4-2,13,ASSPWTSGRDEQF
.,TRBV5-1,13,ASSPTHSSGETQY
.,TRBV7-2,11,ASSLVFTDTQY
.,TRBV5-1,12,ASSPVAGVETQY
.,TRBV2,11,ASIKDTGTTQY
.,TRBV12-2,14,ASRLARQGAGNEQF
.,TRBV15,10,ATSRGEYKQY
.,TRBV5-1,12,ASSLGQGGDIQY
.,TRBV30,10,AWQNRKRGYT
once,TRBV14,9,ASSQDSGYT
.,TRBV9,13,ASSVTTGAGNTIY
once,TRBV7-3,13,ASSLNGQGRYGYT
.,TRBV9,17,ASSAGLAGGPSSYNEQF
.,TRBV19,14,ASSINAGPGWETQY
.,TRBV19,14,ASSATGTASTDTQY
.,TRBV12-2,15,ASRLVFSQGKNQPQH
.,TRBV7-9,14,ASSTMRPSNTGELF
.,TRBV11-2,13,ASSLASGYNSPLH
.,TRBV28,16,ASSFSPGTGNSNQPQH
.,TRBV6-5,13,ASSYRVGRSYEQY
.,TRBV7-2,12,ASSLDRGLYEQY
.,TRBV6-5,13,ASSSRTGGGNGYT
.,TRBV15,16,ATSRDGGLGRVNEKLF
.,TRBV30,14,AWSVPSGRRSHEQY
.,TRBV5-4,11,ASSLTQGETQY
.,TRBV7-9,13,ASSLGLAENNEQF
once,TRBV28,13,ASSSGQSRNTEAF
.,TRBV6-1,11,ASNALTYNEQF
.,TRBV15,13,ATSREHYSSYEQY
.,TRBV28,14,ASNPYTGGGTDTQY
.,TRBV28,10,ASSLKDHEQF
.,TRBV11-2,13,ASSLGTAGYEKLF
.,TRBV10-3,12,AISSTGGAHGYT